The entry that follows covers one TCR beta chain sequence. This specimen belongs to a study of control samples from healthy donors and cancer patients. CDR3 length: 14 residues. V dropped 4 bases and J dropped 1 base, with 9 bases sitting between them. Germline lookup yields CDR1 MGHRA and CDR2 YSYEKL. Clones were read by immunoSEQ multiplex PCR, and TCRdb kept only the in-frame ones, dropping some. The table records 130,000 to 150,000 clones, around 94% of them present only once. The sample was PBMCs. The chain uses TRBV4-1 and TRBJ2-3; the D is unclear. The receptor's source is a man aged 55-75 years with colorectal cancer. The CDR3 DNA reads as TGCGCCAGCAGCCCCATCAGTGGCACAGATACGCAGTATTTT. Translation: CASSPISGTDTQYF.